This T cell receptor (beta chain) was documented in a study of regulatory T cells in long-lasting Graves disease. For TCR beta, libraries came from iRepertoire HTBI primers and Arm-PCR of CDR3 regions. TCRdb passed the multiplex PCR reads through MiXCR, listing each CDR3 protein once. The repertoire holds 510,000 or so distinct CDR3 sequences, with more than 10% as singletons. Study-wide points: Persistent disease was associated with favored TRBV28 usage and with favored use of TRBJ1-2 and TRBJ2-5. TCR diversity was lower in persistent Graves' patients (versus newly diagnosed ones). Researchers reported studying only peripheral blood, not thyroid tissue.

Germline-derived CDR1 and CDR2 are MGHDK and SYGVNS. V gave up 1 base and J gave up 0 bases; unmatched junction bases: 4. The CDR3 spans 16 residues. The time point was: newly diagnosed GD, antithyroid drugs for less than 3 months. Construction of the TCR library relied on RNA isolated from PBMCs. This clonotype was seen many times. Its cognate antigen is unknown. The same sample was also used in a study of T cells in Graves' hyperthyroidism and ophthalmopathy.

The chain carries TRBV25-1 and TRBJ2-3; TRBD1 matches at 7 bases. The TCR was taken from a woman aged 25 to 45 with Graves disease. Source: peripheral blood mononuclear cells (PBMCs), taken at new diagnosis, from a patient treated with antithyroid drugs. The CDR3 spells CASSEWGTVSTDTQYF. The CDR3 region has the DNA TGTGCCAGCAGTGAATGGGGGACAGTTAGCACAGATACGCAGTATTTT.